Below, one T cell receptor beta chain is given with its context. The antigen is undetermined. This entry is derived from a study of cytomegalovirus exposure and HLA in healthy donors. General study findings and limits: A previous analysis found most TCR beta V segments productive roughly 87% or roughly 30% of the time.

J gave up 10 bases and V 2 bases, and 8 bases lay outside the gene matches. Germline V gene sequence: CDR1 PRHDT, CDR2 FYEKMQ (reference sequence). CDR3 length equals 15 residues. Primers included in the PCR were 60 Vbeta and 13 Jbeta primers. Generated by immunoSEQ multiplex PCR, the TCRdb table keeps only in-frame clones and is missing some. The sample has 100,000 to 150,000 clones, roughly 72% seen once. There were likely unrecorded immune exposures, though donors were nominally healthy when sampled. The clonotype comes from a woman in her 50s in good health and CMV-seronegative. The J gene is TRBJ2-1, the V gene TRBV13; 10 positions agree with TRBD2. Material for sequencing was PBMCs. CDR3 sequence reads: CASSLTASGSKEQFF. The CDR3 nucleotides are TGTGCCAGCAGCTTAACAGCTAGCGGGAGTAAGGAGCAGTTCTTC.